The next 16 T cell receptor beta chains were all read from a single sample in a study of blood T cell repertoires in COVID-19. Produced via immunoSEQ multiplex PCR; TCRdb's table is partial and in-frame only. The repertoire holds 130,000 or so clones, roughly 83% seen once, with over 1.1% in the top ten. Specimen: peripheral blood. The receptors were gathered from a man in his sixties with acute or convalescent COVID-19.

In this sample, this clone turned up once. The chain couples TRBV30 to TRBJ2-2, with D possibly matching TRBD1 (6 bases). V was shortened by 5 bases and J by 11 bases, with 12 bases between the two germline ends. The CDR3 spans 11 residues. Germline lookup yields CDR1 GTSNPN and CDR2 SVGIG (reference sequence). Here the CDR3 reads CAWAGQSELFF. The CDR3 region has the DNA TGTGCCTGGGCCGGACAGTCCGAGCTGTTTTTT.

The chain combines TRBV27 with TRBJ1-5; D is unclear. The CDR3 has 14 amino acids. From germline, CDR1 is MNHEY and CDR2 SMNVEV (reference sequence). The V gene lost 5 bases and the J gene lost 2 bases, with 10 bases spanning the gap. The CDR3 protein is CASSDIVGNQPQHF. CDR3 DNA: TGTGCCAGCAGTGACATTGTTGGCAATCAGCCCCAGCATTTT.

V usage is TRBV6-2 or TRBV6-3 and J usage is TRBJ2-7; 9 bases map to TRBD2. The V and J ends lost 3 bases and 6 bases, in that order; junction bases with no gene match: 6. This CDR3 comprises 14 residues. The V gene's germline CDR1 is MNHEY and CDR2 SVGEGT. CDR3 residues: CASSYSGSGAEQYF. DNA for the CDR3: TGTGCCAGCAGTTATAGCGGGAGCGGCGCCGAGCAGTACTTC.

This clone occurred a few times. V and J are TRBV27 and TRBJ1-1, with TRBD1 matching 9 bases. Germline lookup yields CDR1 MNHEY and CDR2 SMNVEV (reference sequence). This CDR3 spans 13 amino acids. V lost 6 bases to trimming and J lost 7 bases; unmatched junction nucleotides: 6. The DNA for the CDR3 is TGTGCCAGCAGGGGACAGGGAGAATATGAAGCTTTCTTT. Translation: CASRGQGEYEAFF.

The chain combines TRBV3-1 (or the pseudogene TRBV3-2) with TRBJ1-2; possible D gene TRBD1, 6 bases. The V gene's germline CDR1 is LGHDT and CDR2 YNNKEL (reference sequence). V was clipped by 1 base and J by 8 bases, with 20 bases between them. The CDR3 length is 16 residues. The CDR3 DNA sequence: TGTGCCAGCAGCCAAGCCCAGCTTACAGGGTGGAGGGGCTACACCTTC. It encodes CASSQAQLTGWRGYTF.

The chain links TRBV9 to TRBJ2-3; D possibly corresponds to TRBD2 (5 bases). Germline CDR1 SGDLS, CDR2 YYNGEE. Trimming took off 0 bases at V and 2 bases at J, with 13 bases between the two ends. The CDR3 has 16 amino acids. CDR3 in DNA: TGTGCCAGCAGCGTAGGTACCCTAGCAGACACAGATACGCAGTATTTT. This sequence encodes CASSVGTLADTDTQYF.

The J gene is TRBJ1-2, the V gene TRBV2; no definite D call. CDR3 length: 12 amino acids. The V gene lost 7 bases and the J gene lost 8 bases, with 14 bases spanning the gap. Per germline, CDR1 SNHLY and CDR2 FYNNEI. The CDR3 DNA follows: TGTGCCAGCAAGCGTCTCGAGGGAGGCTACACCTTC. Translation: CASKRLEGGYTF.

The chain carries TRBV5-1 and TRBJ2-2; TRBD2 might be the D (6 bases). Germline V lookup: CDR1 SGHRS, CDR2 YFSETQ. The germline V and J ends were trimmed by 3 bases and 1 base, with 13 bases remaining between them. This CDR3 has 16 residues. The CDR3 DNA is TGCGCCAGCAGCTCCTCCCTAGCGTTGAACACCGGGGAGCTGTTTTTT. The encoded protein is CASSSSLALNTGELFF.

V gene TRBV6-6 combines with J gene TRBJ1-2; possibly TRBD1 for D (6 bases). The V end lost 6 bases, the J end lost 8 bases, and 19 bases lay between the germline ends. The CDR3 has 14 residues. Per the germline V gene, CDR1 is MNHNY and CDR2 is SVGAGI (reference sequence). CDR3 DNA: TGTGCCAGCAGCCCGGGACAAAACCGGGGCGGCTACACCTTC. Translation gives CASSPGQNRGGYTF.

This chain links TRBV10-3 with TRBJ2-7, with 7 nucleotides matching TRBD1. Looked up from germline, CDR1 is ENHRY and CDR2 is SYGVKD. With V trimmed by 7 bases and J by 5 bases, 11 bases remained unmatched. This CDR3 has 14 amino acids. Written as DNA, the CDR3 is TGTGCCATCAAAAGAGACAGGGAGTCCAACGAGCAGTACTTC. Translated, it gives CAIKRDRESNEQYF.

The chain recombines TRBV6-1 with TRBJ1-3; D might be TRBD1 (6 bases). The germline V gene has CDR1 MNHNS and CDR2 SASEGT. This CDR3 spans 16 amino acids. With 4 bases removed from V and 0 bases from J, the gap between germline ends came to 13 bases. The DNA for the CDR3 is TGTGCCAGCAGTGTCATGGACAGCTCCTCTGGAAACACCATATATTTT. This codes for CASSVMDSSSGNTIYF.

CDR3 in DNA: TGCGCCAGCAGCCTGGCCTCACAGGGACCTGGAAACACCATATATTTT. This gives the protein CASSLASQGPGNTIYF. The chain recombines TRBV5-1 with TRBJ1-3; TRBD1 might be the D (6 bases). The CDR3 totals 16 residues. Germline V gene data show CDR1 as SGHRS and CDR2 as YFSETQ. With 4 bases removed from V and 2 bases from J, the gap between germline ends came to 16 bases.

Only a few counts were recorded for this clone. As DNA, the CDR3 is TGTGCCAGCAGTGAACGGGGGAGTGATCAGCCCCAGCATTTT. Translation gives CASSERGSDQPQHF. The V gene is TRBV25-1, the J gene TRBJ1-5, with D possibly TRBD1 on 5 matching bases. V lost 2 bases, J lost 5 bases, and 10 bases lay in between. The CDR3 covers 14 residues. The germline CDR1 and CDR2 sequences are MGHDK and SYGVNS.

The genes are TRBV6-5 and TRBJ1-2, with 8 positions matching TRBD1. Trimming cost V 7 bases and J 2 bases; bases outside gene matches: 6. The CDR3 is made up of 14 amino acids. Looked up from germline, CDR1 is MNHEY and CDR2 is SVGAGI. DNA of the CDR3: TGTGCCAGCACCAGACAGGGGCTGAACTATGGCTACACCTTC. This gives the protein CASTRQGLNYGYTF.

This clone was observed a single time. The chain recombines TRBV29-1 with TRBJ2-3; 10 positions match TRBD1. Germline CDR1 SQVTM, CDR2 ANQGSEA. V lost 6 bases, J lost 10 bases, and 7 bases stayed unmatched. The CDR3 extends over 12 amino acids. CDR3 sequence: CSVTGTGDAQYF. In DNA, the CDR3 is TGCAGCGTAACCGGGACAGGGGATGCGCAGTATTTT.

The V gene is TRBV5-1, the J gene TRBJ2-5, with D maybe TRBD1 (5 bases). The V end was cut by 6 bases, the J end by 2 bases, with 14 bases between. The V gene's germline CDR1 is SGHRS and CDR2 YFSETQ. This CDR3 contains 14 residues. CDR3 nucleotide sequence: TGCGCCAGCACCTCTGGCAGGGCACAAGAGACCCAGTACTTC. It encodes CASTSGRAQETQYF.